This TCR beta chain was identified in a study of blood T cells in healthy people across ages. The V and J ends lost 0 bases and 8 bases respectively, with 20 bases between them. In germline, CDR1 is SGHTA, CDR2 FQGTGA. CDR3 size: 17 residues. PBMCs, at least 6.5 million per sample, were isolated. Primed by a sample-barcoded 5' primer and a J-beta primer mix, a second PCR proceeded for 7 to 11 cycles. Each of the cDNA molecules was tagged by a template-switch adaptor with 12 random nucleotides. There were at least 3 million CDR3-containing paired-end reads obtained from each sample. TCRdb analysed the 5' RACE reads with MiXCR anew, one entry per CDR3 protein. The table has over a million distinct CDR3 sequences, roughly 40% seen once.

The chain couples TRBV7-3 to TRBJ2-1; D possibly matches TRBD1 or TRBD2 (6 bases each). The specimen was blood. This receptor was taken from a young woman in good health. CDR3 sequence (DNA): TGTGCCAGCAGCTTAACTAAGGGGGGTGGGTTGGTCGATGAGCAGTTCTTC. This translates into CASSLTKGGGLVDEQFF.